Listed below are T cell receptor beta chains from one sample, sequenced in a study of cytomegalovirus exposure and HLA in healthy donors. Using immunoSEQ multiplex PCR, the repertoire was profiled, and TCRdb retains in-frame clones only, with some absent. This sample carries 150,000 to 200,000 clones, around 80% of them seen once, and the ten largest clones take approximately 6.8%. The sequencing input was PBMCs. The receptors here all came from a male donor in good health and CMV-seropositive. The conserved cysteine and the conserved F or W are not part of the CDR3 here. Fields, in order: clone size, V gene, J gene, CDR3 protein. Size is stated for part of the rows, as once, few or many counts, or as a class when the clone is expanded.

NA	TRBV28	NA	ASSLNPGLGEQY
NA	TRBV18	TRBJ2-7	ASAPRLGQLYEQY
NA	TRBV5-6	TRBJ1-2	ASSLGGRNYGYT
NA	TRBV27	TRBJ1-6	ASSLGRQGQQISYNSPLH
NA	TRBV28	TRBJ2-1	ASSPTIDNEQF
once	TRBV18	TRBJ2-7	ASSPLRTSGRSGDEQY
NA	TRBV6-6	TRBJ2-2	ASSYTVRVGELF
NA	TRBV7-3	NA	ASSFRLATYEQY
NA	TRBV5-1	TRBJ1-6	ASSTDGVGSPLH
NA	TRBV29-1	TRBJ2-7	SVAPWGTGLAGGSGYEQY
NA	TRBV9	TRBJ2-2	ASSARWPSAAGELF
NA	TRBV28	TRBJ1-4	ASRGQIPNEKLF
NA	TRBV5-8	TRBJ2-5	ASSLSRGLTETQY
NA	TRBV11-2	TRBJ2-2	ASSLGTSRTGELF
few	TRBV7-3	TRBJ2-7	ASSLTQAGGPYEQY
NA	TRBV6-1	TRBJ2-7	ASRQGGYEQY
NA	TRBV4-2	TRBJ1-5	ASSQATGGGGLGQPQH
NA	TRBV7-8	TRBJ1-4	ASSGKGATNEKLF
NA	TRBV4-1	TRBJ2-7	ASGPGRGGYEQY
NA	TRBV7-2	TRBJ1-2	ASSVGQAYGYT
NA	TRBV6-1	TRBJ1-2	ASSSRDTEYYGYT
once	TRBV30	TRBJ2-7	AWSRSSGRALYEQY
NA	TRBV19	TRBJ1-1	ASSIEGVNTEAF
NA	TRBV11-3	TRBJ2-1	ASSHEGGSGALDEQF
NA	TRBV9	TRBJ1-1	ASNQGSGANTEAF
NA	TRBV7-8	TRBJ2-5	ASSLGGTYSETQY
NA	TRBV2	TRBJ1-2	ASSGQGNYGYT
once	TRBV6-5	TRBJ2-3	ASRPGQGGTDTQY
NA	TRBV21-1	TRBJ2-4	ASTTPTALKVLAKNIQY